The rows below give T cell receptor beta chains drawn from one sample of a study of shared clonotypes between healthy human individuals. Measured with immunoSEQ multiplex PCR; TCRdb has only the in-frame clones, and not every one. This table holds under 650,000 clones, almost 97% found once. The sequenced sample consisted of naive CD4+ T cells sorted from blood. Receptor source: a woman in her twenties or thirties in good health. Both conserved end residues are part of each CDR3. Fields, in order: CDR3 protein, CDR3 DNA, J gene, D gene, V gene. D genes are given only for firm matches.

cdr3_aa: CASSPRRESGELFF
cdr3_nt: TGTGCCAGCTCACCACGGCGGGAGTCCGGGGAGCTGTTTTTT
j_call: TRBJ2-2
d_call: TRBD2
v_call: TRBV18

cdr3_aa: CASRSAGYGYTF
cdr3_nt: TGTGCCAGCAGATCAGCGGGGTATGGCTACACCTTC
j_call: TRBJ1-2
d_call: NA
v_call: TRBV6-5

cdr3_aa: CSVAPRLRTDTQYF
cdr3_nt: TGCAGCGTTGCCCCCCGTCTTCGCACAGATACGCAGTATTTT
j_call: TRBJ2-3
d_call: NA
v_call: TRBV29-1

cdr3_aa: CASSLASTEAFF
cdr3_nt: TGTGCCAGCAGTTTGGCGAGCACTGAAGCTTTCTTT
j_call: TRBJ1-1
d_call: NA
v_call: TRBV28

cdr3_aa: CASSLGALAGVTYEQYF
cdr3_nt: TGTGCCAGCAGTCTAGGGGCCTTAGCGGGAGTGACATACGAGCAGTACTTC
j_call: TRBJ2-7
d_call: TRBD2
v_call: TRBV27

cdr3_aa: CASSKDSRGVAKNIQYF
cdr3_nt: TGTGCCAGCAGCAAAGATAGCAGGGGGGTAGCCAAAAACATTCAGTACTTC
j_call: TRBJ2-4
d_call: NA
v_call: TRBV21-1

cdr3_aa: CASSVGGLAGEQVEQYF
cdr3_nt: TGTGCCAGCAGCGTAGGAGGGCTAGCGGGAGAACAAGTCGAGCAGTACTTC
j_call: TRBJ2-7
d_call: TRBD2
v_call: TRBV9

cdr3_aa: CAISDGLTPSNYEQYF
cdr3_nt: TGTGCCATCAGTGATGGGCTGACCCCATCGAACTACGAGCAGTACTTC
j_call: TRBJ2-7
d_call: NA
v_call: TRBV10-3

cdr3_aa: CASSVGALPNQETQYF
cdr3_nt: TGTGCCAGCAGCGTCGGGGCACTACCAAACCAAGAGACCCAGTACTTC
j_call: TRBJ2-5
d_call: NA
v_call: TRBV9

cdr3_aa: CASTERVEAFF
cdr3_nt: TGTGCCAGCACCGAAAGGGTAGAAGCTTTCTTT
j_call: TRBJ1-1
d_call: NA
v_call: TRBV2

cdr3_aa: CAWSGVIWDTEAFF
cdr3_nt: TGTGCCTGGAGTGGGGTAATATGGGACACTGAAGCTTTCTTT
j_call: TRBJ1-1
d_call: NA
v_call: TRBV30